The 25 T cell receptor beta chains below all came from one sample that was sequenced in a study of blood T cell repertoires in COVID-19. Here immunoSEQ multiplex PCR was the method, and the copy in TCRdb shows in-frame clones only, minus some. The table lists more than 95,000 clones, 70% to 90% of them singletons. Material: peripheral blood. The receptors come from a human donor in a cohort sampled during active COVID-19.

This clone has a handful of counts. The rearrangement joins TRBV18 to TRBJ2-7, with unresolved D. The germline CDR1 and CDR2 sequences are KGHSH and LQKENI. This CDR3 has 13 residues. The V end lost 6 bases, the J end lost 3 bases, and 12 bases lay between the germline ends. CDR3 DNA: TGTGCCAGCTCCCTCGGTTCGGGCTACGAGCAGTACTTC. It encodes CASSLGSGYEQYF.

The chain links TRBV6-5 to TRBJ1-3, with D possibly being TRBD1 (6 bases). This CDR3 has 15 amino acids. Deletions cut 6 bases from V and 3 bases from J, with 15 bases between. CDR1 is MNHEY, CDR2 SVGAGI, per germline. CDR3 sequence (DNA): TGTGCCAGCAGACTCGATTGGACAGATGGAAACACCATATATTTT. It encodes CASRLDWTDGNTIYF.

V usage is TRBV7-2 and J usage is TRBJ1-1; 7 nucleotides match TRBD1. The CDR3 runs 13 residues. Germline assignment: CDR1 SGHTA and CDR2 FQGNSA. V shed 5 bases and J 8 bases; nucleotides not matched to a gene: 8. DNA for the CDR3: TGTGCCAGCAGCCTAATCCGGGACAGAGAAGCTTTCTTT. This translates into CASSLIRDREAFF.

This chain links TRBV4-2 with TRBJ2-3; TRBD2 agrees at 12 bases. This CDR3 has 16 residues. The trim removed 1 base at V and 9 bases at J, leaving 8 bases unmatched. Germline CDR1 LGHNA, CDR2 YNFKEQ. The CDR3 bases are TGTGCCAGCAGCCAAGTAGCTAGCGGGGGGGCCGACACGCAGTATTTT. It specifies CASSQVASGGADTQYF.

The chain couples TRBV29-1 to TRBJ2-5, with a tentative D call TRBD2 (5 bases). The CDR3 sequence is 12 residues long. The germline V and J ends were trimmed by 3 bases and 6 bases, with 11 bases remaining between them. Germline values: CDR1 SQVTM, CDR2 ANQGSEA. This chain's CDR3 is CSVERDAKTQYF. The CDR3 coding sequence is TGCAGCGTTGAGAGGGATGCGAAGACCCAGTACTTC.

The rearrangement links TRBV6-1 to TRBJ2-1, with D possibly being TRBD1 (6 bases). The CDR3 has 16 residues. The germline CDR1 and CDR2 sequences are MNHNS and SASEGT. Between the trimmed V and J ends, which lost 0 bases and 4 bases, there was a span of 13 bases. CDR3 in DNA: TGTGCCAGCAGTGAAGCCCCCACAGGGAAGTACAATGAGCAGTTCTTC. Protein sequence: CASSEAPTGKYNEQFF.

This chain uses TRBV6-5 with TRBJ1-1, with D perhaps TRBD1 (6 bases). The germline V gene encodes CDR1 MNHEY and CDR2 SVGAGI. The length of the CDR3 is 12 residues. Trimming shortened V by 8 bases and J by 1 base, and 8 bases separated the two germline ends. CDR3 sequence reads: CASGQKNTEAFF. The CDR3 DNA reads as TGTGCCAGCGGACAGAAGAACACTGAAGCTTTCTTT.

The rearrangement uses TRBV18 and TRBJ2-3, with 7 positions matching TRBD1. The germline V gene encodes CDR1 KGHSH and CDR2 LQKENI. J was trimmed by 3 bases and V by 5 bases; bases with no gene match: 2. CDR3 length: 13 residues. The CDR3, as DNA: TGTGCCAGCTCATCGACAGGGACAGATACGCAGTATTTT. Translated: CASSSTGTDTQYF.

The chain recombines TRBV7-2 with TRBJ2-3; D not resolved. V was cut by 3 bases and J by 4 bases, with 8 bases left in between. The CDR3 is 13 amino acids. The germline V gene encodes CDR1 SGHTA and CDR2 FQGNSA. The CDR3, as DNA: TGTGCCAGCAGCTTCCTCGGTGCAGATACGCAGTATTTT. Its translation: CASSFLGADTQYF.

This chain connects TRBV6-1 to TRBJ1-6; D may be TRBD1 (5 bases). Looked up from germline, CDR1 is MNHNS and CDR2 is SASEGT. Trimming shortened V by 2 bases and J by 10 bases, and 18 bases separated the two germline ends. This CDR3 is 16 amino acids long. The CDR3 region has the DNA TGTGCCAGCAGTGAAACCACCCCCGGGGGATACTCACCCCTCCACTTT. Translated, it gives CASSETTPGGYSPLHF.

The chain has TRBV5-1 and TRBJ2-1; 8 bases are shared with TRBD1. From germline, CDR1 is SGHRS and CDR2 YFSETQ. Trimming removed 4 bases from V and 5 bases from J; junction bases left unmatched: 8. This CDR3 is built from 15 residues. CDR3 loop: CASSLRGRGNNEQFF. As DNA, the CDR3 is TGCGCCAGCAGCCTCAGGGGGCGGGGTAACAATGAGCAGTTCTTC.

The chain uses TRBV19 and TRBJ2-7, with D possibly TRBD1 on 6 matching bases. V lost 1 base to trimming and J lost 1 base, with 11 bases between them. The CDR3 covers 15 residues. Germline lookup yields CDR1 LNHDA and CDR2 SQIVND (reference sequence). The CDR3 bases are TGTGCCAGTAGTATAGCGGGACACTCATCCTACGAGCAGTACTTC. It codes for CASSIAGHSSYEQYF.

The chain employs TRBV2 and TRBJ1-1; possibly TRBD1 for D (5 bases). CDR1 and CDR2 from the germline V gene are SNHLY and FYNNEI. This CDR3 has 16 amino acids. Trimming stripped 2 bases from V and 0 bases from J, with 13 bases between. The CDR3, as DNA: TGTGCCAGCAGTGAAATGGCAGGGAACATGAACACTGAAGCTTTCTTT. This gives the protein CASSEMAGNMNTEAFF. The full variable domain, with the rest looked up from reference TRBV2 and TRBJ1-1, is EPEVTQTPSHQVTQMGQEVILRCVPISNHLYFYWYRQILGQKVEFLVSFYNNEISEKSEIFDDQFSVERPDGSNFTLKIRSTKLEDSAMYFCASSEMAGNMNTEAFFGQGTRLTVV.

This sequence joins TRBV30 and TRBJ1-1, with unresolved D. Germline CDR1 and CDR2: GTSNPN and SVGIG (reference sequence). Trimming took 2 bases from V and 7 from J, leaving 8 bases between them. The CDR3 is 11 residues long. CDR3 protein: CAWSWELEAFF. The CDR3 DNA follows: TGTGCCTGGAGTTGGGAGCTTGAAGCTTTCTTT.

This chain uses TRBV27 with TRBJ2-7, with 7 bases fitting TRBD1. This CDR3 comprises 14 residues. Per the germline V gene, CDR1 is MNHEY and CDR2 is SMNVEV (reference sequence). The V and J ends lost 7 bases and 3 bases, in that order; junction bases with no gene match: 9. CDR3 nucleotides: TGTGCCAGCAACCGAAGGGCAGGGGGCTACGAGCAGTACTTC. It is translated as CASNRRAGGYEQYF.

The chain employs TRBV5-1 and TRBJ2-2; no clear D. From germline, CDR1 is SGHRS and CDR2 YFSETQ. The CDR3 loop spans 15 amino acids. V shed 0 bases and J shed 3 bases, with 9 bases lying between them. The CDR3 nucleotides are TGCGCCAGCAGCTTGGGAGACTTACACACCGGGGAGCTGTTTTTT. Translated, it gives CASSLGDLHTGELFF.

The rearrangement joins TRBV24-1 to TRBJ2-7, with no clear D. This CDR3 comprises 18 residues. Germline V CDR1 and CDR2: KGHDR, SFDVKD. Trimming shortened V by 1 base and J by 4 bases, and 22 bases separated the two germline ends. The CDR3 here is CATSDFPAPDWSLYEQYF. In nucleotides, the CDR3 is TGTGCCACCAGTGATTTCCCGGCCCCCGACTGGAGCCTTTACGAGCAGTACTTC.

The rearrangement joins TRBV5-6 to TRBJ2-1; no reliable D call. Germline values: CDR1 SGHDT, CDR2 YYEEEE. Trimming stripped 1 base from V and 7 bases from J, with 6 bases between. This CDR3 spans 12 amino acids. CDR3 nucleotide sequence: TGTGCCAGCAGCTTGTCCAGGAATGAGCAGTTCTTC. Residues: CASSLSRNEQFF.

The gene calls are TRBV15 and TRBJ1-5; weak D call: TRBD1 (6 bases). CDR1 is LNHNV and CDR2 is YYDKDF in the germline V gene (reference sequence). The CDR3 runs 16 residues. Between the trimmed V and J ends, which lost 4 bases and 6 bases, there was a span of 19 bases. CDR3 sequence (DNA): TGTGCCACCAGCAAAGATACGGGGGGCTTAGGTCAGCCCCAGCATTTT. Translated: CATSKDTGGLGQPQHF. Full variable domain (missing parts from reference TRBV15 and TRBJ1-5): DAMVIQNPRYQVTQFGKPVTLSCSQTLNHNVMYWYQQKSSQAPKLLFHYYDKDFNNEADTPDNFQSRRPNTSFCFLDIRSPGLGDTAMYLCATSKDTGGLGQPQHFGDGTRLSIL.

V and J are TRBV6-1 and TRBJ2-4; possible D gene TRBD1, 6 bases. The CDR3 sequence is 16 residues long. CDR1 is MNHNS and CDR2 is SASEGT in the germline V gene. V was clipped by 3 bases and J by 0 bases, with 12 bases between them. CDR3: CASSDMTGIAKNIQYF. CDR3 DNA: TGTGCCAGCAGTGACATGACAGGAATAGCCAAAAACATTCAGTACTTC.

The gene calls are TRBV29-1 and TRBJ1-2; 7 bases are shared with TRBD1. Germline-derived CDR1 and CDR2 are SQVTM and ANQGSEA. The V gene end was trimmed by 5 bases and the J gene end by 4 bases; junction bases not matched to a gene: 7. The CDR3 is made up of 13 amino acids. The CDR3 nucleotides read TGCAGCGTTACAGGACAGGAAACCTATGGCTACACCTTC. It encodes CSVTGQETYGYTF. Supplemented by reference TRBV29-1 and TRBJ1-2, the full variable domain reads SAVISQKPSRDICQRGTSLTIQCQVDSQVTMMFWYRQQPGQSLTLIATANQGSEATYESGFVIDKFPISRPNLTFSTLTVSNMSPEDSSIYLCSVTGQETYGYTFGSGTRLTVV.

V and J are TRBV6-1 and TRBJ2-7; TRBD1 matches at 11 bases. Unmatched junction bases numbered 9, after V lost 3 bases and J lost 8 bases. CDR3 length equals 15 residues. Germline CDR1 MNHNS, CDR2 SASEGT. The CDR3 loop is CASSDGRDRGWKQYF. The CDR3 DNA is TGTGCCAGCAGTGACGGCCGGGACAGGGGGTGGAAGCAGTACTTC.

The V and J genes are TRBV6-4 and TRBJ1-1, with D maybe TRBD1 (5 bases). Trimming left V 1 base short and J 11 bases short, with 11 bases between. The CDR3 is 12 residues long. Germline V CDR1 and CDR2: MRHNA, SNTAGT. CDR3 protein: CASSDFGGRAFF. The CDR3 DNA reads TGTGCCAGCAGTGACTTCGGGGGGAGGGCTTTCTTT.

The CDR3: CASSYSAGPRPGELFF. CDR3 in DNA: TGTGCCAGCAGTTATTCGGCGGGCCCCCGGCCCGGGGAGCTGTTTTTT. This chain connects TRBV6-5 to TRBJ2-2, with a weak D call TRBD2 (5 bases). This CDR3 has 16 residues. The V end was cut by 3 bases, the J end by 6 bases, with 17 bases between. CDR1 MNHEY and CDR2 SVGAGI come from the germline V gene.

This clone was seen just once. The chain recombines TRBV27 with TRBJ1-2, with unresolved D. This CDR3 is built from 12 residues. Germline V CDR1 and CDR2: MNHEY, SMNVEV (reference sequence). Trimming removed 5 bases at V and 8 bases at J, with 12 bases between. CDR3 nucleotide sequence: TGTGCCAGCAGTCAACCCCCTGGCGGCTACACCTTC. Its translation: CASSQPPGGYTF.